This T cell receptor beta chain appears in the sequencing data of a study of T cell changes during pregnancy in multiple sclerosis. CDR1 and CDR2 from the germline V gene are SQVTM and ANQGSEA. There are 13 residues in the CDR3. Sequenced by immunoSEQ multiplex PCR; TCRdb stores in-frame clones only, minus some. The table shows approximately 20,000 clones, with 75% to 90% occurring only once. This clone was recorded only once. One end of the junction varies from germline; a read error may be responsible. The receptor's source is a female donor in good health, enrolled as a control in a pregnancy study. The material was CD8+ T cells from peripheral blood mononuclear cells, obtained in the third trimester of pregnancy. The chain employs TRBV29-1 and TRBJ1-1; D possibly corresponds to TRBD1 (6 bases). CDR3 in amino acids: CSVEVMDSFEALF. For the CDR3, the DNA is TGCAGCGTTGAAGTCATGGACAGCTTTGAAGCTCTCTTT.